The clone carrying this T cell receptor beta chain is a singleton in its sample. The antigen remains undetermined. The source of the sample is a study of shared clonotypes between healthy human individuals. Study conclusions and caveats: Richness estimates generally favored naive over memory subsets. Among non-shared clonotypes, generation probabilities were lower than among those shared by all four donors.

Naive CD8 cells, CD45RO-negative and positively selected for CCR7, excluded terminally differentiated effector memory CD45RA+ cells. Here immunoSEQ multiplex PCR was the method, and the copy in TCRdb shows in-frame clones only, minus some. The sample consists of about 2.1 million clones, just over 90% of them appearing once. The V end was cut by 0 bases, the J end by 4 bases, with 9 bases between. Looked up from germline, CDR1 is MNHEY and CDR2 is SVGAGI. The CDR3 loop spans 14 amino acids. The chain recombines TRBV6-5 with TRBJ1-2; the D is unclear. The source material was naive CD8+ T cells from PBMCs. This clonotype was sampled from a man younger than 35 in good health. Some clones in this sample may be carry-over from other donors' samples. CDR3: CASSYSRESYGYTF. CDR3 sequence (DNA): TGTGCCAGCAGTTACTCAAGGGAATCCTATGGCTACACCTTC.